This TCR beta chain stems from a study of post-analysis software for immune sequencing data. Study conclusions and caveats: The five TRBV segments detected at higher frequency in patients than in controls included TRBV5-6, TRBV5-1 and TRBV20-1.

Prepared libraries of TCR beta cDNA carried unique molecular identifiers. TCRdb used MiXCR to reprocess the PCR reads, holding one entry per CDR3 protein. The table has under 200,000 distinct CDR3 sequences, roughly 30% seen once. This clonotype was recorded many times. Its target is not known. J gave up 5 bases and V 0 bases, and 3 bases lay outside the gene matches. Germline assignment: CDR1 KGHSH and CDR2 LQKENI. This CDR3 is built from 14 residues. This chain joins TRBV18 and TRBJ2-5, with 7 bases fitting TRBD2. The sequence was obtained from a girl between 2 and 17 years old with multiple sclerosis. The sample was blood. The CDR3 coding sequence is TGTGCCAGCTCACCACCGACTAGCTGGGAGACCCAGTACTTC. It translates to CASSPPTSWETQYF.